This T cell receptor beta chain was captured by sequencing in a study of T cell responses to AZD1222 COVID-19 vaccine. The study's findings and limits: Regions 160-218 and 743-854 held dominance among vaccine-associated CD4 TCRs, which spanned spike. At study baseline, merely over 5 AZD1222 recipients were seropositive.

This clone appeared once. Its antigen is undetermined. Only in-frame clones appear in the TCRdb table, and some are missing; sequencing was by immunoSEQ multiplex PCR. The table records 130,000 to 150,000 clones, 80% to 85% of them present only once. CDR1 is KGHSH and CDR2 is LQKENI in the germline V gene. Trimming pared 3 bases from V and 4 bases from J, leaving 14 bases between. The CDR3 loop spans 15 amino acids. This clonotype was obtained from an adult in good health. This sample comprised peripheral blood, obtained on day 0 of MenACWY control vaccination. The rearrangement joins TRBV18 to TRBJ2-3; perhaps TRBD2 as D (5 bases). CDR3 loop: CASSPRVPGPDTQYF. CDR3 coding DNA: TGTGCCAGCTCACCGCGGGTCCCGGGCCCAGATACGCAGTATTTT.